These 9 T cell receptor beta chains were sequenced from one sample in a study of beta chain features in type 1 diabetes. General study findings and limits: Researchers report that Type 1 diabetes patients had moderately but significantly shorter TCRB CDR3s across all four CD4+ subsets.

Their antigens are not known. Isolated RNA was reverse transcribed in full, so expressed TCRB transcripts were sequenced. The protocol was immunoSEQ multiplex PCR, while the TCRdb copy is restricted to in-frame clones and leaves out a portion. The data hold some 240,000 clones, with approximately 16% observed a single time. Material: naive CD4+ T cells from blood. The source is a man aged 25 to 40 with type 1 diabetes.

The chain has TRBV30 and TRBJ2-7; D ambiguous. Trimming cost V 1 base and J 5 bases, with 9 bases left between them. Germline V CDR1 and CDR2: GTSNPN, SVGIG (reference sequence). This CDR3 has 12 residues. The CDR3 protein is CAWSAPSDEQYF. The CDR3 DNA reads as TGTGCCTGGAGTGCCCCCTCGGACGAGCAGTACTTC.

This clone was detected a few times. This chain uses TRBV14 with TRBJ2-1; D gene uncertain. Trimming removed 4 bases at V and 0 bases at J, with 10 bases between. CDR1 SGHDN and CDR2 FVKESK come from the germline V gene. This CDR3 is built from 15 residues. The CDR3 sequence is CASSLVRSSYNEQFF. CDR3 DNA: TGTGCCAGCAGCCTAGTCAGGAGCTCCTACAATGAGCAGTTCTTC.

A few counts support this clone. The chain is built from TRBV29-1 and TRBJ1-1; D gene unclear. CDR3 length: 13 amino acids. The V end lost 2 bases, the J end lost 0 bases, and 7 bases lay between the germline ends. Germline values: CDR1 SQVTM, CDR2 ANQGSEA. CDR3 nucleotides: TGCAGCGTTGAACTCAGCATGAACACTGAAGCTTTCTTT. Protein: CSVELSMNTEAFF. Combining the CDR3 with reference TRBV29-1 and TRBJ1-1 gives the whole variable domain SAVISQKPSRDICQRGTSLTIQCQVDSQVTMMFWYRQQPGQSLTLIATANQGSEATYESGFVIDKFPISRPNLTFSTLTVSNMSPEDSSIYLCSVELSMNTEAFFGQGTRLTVV.

This clone was seen only a few times. This chain uses TRBV27 with TRBJ2-1, with D perhaps matching TRBD1 (6 bases). This CDR3 contains 13 residues. Germline assignment: CDR1 MNHEY and CDR2 SMNVEV (reference sequence). V was shortened by 11 bases and J by 5 bases, with 16 bases between the two germline ends. The CDR3 spells CALGWGPDNEQFF. The CDR3 bases are TGTGCCTTGGGGTGGGGGCCGGACAATGAGCAGTTCTTC.

This chain uses TRBV18 with TRBJ1-1; no reliable D call. V was cut by 6 bases and J by 0 bases, with 8 bases left in between. This CDR3 is built from 13 residues. Germline CDR1 and CDR2: KGHSH and LQKENI. The CDR3 reads CASSQMVNTEAFF. The CDR3 coding sequence is TGTGCCAGCTCTCAGATGGTGAACACTGAAGCTTTCTTT.

The sample holds a few counts of this clone. The chain is built from TRBV9 and TRBJ1-5; D uncertain. V shed 4 bases and J shed 2 bases, with 16 bases lying between them. The CDR3 has 16 residues. Germline V CDR1 and CDR2: SGDLS, YYNGEE. The CDR3 sequence: CASSQTAGFGNQPQHF. CDR3 nucleotide sequence: TGTGCCAGCAGCCAAACAGCCGGGTTCGGCAATCAGCCCCAGCATTTT.

This clone was counted between two and nine times. The chain is built from TRBV7-2 and TRBJ2-7, with unresolved D. Trimming removed 5 bases from V and 2 bases from J, with 13 bases in between. Germline loops: CDR1 SGHTA, CDR2 FQGNSA. CDR3 length: 14 residues. The CDR3, as DNA: TGTGCCAGCAGCCCGCGGAACCCAGCCTACGAGCAGTACTTC. Protein product: CASSPRNPAYEQYF.

This clone showed up just a few times. The chain joins TRBV18 to TRBJ2-4, with unresolved D. The CDR3 length is 14 residues. The V and J ends lost 2 bases and 1 base respectively, with 6 bases between them. The germline CDR1 and CDR2 sequences are KGHSH and LQKENI. This chain's CDR3 is CASSPMKAKNIQYF. In nucleotides, the CDR3 is TGTGCCAGCTCACCAATGAAGGCCAAAAACATTCAGTACTTC.

This chain uses TRBV2 with TRBJ2-7; TRBD1 matches 7 bases. J lost 2 bases, V lost 6 bases, and 7 bases had no gene match. The CDR3 covers 14 residues. Germline V gene sequence: CDR1 SNHLY, CDR2 FYNNEI. As DNA, the CDR3 is TGTGCCAGCAGCCTCAGGGGGATCCCCTACGAGCAGTACTTC. It is translated as CASSLRGIPYEQYF.